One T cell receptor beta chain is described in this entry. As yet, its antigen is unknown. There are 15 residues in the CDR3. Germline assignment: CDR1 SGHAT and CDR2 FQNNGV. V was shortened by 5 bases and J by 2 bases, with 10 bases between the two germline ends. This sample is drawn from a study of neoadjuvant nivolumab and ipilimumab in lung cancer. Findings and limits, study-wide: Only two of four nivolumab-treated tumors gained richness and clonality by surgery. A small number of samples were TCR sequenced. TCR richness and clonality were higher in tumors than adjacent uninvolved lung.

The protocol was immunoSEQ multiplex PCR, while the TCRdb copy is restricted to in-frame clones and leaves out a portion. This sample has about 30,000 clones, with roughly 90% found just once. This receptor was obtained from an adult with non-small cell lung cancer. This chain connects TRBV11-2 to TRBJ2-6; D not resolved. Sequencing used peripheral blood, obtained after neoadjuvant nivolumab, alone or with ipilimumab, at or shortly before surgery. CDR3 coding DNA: TGTGCCAGCAGCCCACAAAGGGCTGGGGCCAACGTCCTGACTTTC. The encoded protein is CASSPQRAGANVLTF.